The sample holds many counts of the clone carrying this T cell receptor (beta chain). The method was immunoSEQ multiplex PCR; TCRdb's version includes in-frame clones alone and lacks a portion of them. Sampling found tens of thousands of clones, none seen once. With V trimmed by 8 bases and J by 2 bases, 3 bases remained unmatched. CDR1 SNHLY and CDR2 FYNNEI come from the germline V gene. This CDR3 has 13 residues. This related bone marrow graft donor gave peripheral blood on the day of marrow donation. These data originate in a study of T cells after posttransplantation cyclophosphamide. Sequenced input: PBMCs. The chain is built from TRBV2 and TRBJ2-7; the match to TRBD2 covers 10 bases. The clonotype was recovered from a man aged 50-59 years in good health, CMV-negative, and a related stem cell transplant donor. CDR3 DNA sequence: TGTGCCAGCTCCGGGACTAGCGCCTACGAGCAGTACTTC. It is translated as CASSGTSAYEQYF.